This TCR beta chain was recovered during a study of cytomegalovirus exposure and HLA in healthy donors. Overall study findings and caveats: It was approximately 150 TCR beta chains that were listed as cytomegalovirus-associated. TCR beta sequences reportedly predicted most subjects' HLA-A and HLA-B alleles accurately.

The study ran its PCR with 60 Vbeta and 13 Jbeta primers. Profiling relied on immunoSEQ multiplex PCR, and the TCRdb table lists in-frame clones only, not all of them. The sample consists of 150,000 to 200,000 clones, 82% of them appearing once. A remark on this clone: Its antigen remains unknown. One end of the junction fails to match germline, which may point to a read error.

The germline CDR1 and CDR2 sequences are SEHNR and FQNEAQ (reference sequence). The CDR3 totals 16 residues. The source material was PBMCs. The chain joins TRBV7-9 to TRBJ2-7; the D gene is possibly TRBD2 (6 bases). This clonotype was sampled from a man aged 35 to 55 in good health and CMV-seronegative. The chain's CDR3 is CSSSSIAVGVIHEQYF. CDR3 bases: TGTTCCAGCAGCTCAATAGCGGTGGGAGTGATCCACGAGCAGTACTTC.